This record covers a single T cell receptor (beta chain). No antigen is known for it. Vbeta (60) and Jbeta (13) primers were used in the PCR. TCRdb keeps only in-frame clones here, not all; method: immunoSEQ multiplex PCR. The table includes about 110,000 clones, about 70% detected once. This entry belongs to a study of cytomegalovirus exposure and HLA in healthy donors. General study results and limits: Accurate HLA-A and HLA-B prediction from TCR beta sequences was reported for most subjects. Presence/absence analysis assumed near-uniform sequencing depth across donors. Immune exposure data for these donors was limited to CMV serostatus. Several of the most significant clusters appeared linked to common viral pathogens, based on a later analysis.

The TCR was taken from a man younger than 40 in good health and CMV-seropositive. What was sequenced was PBMCs.

CDR3 sequence reads: CASSLEAGRSSYNEQFF. As DNA, the CDR3 is TGCGCCAGCAGCTTGGAGGCGGGAAGGAGCTCCTACAATGAGCAGTTCTTC. The V gene is TRBV5-1, the J gene TRBJ2-1, with a tentative D call TRBD2 (6 bases). The CDR3 runs to 17 residues. Germline CDR1 reads SGHRS; CDR2 reads YFSETQ. With 0 bases removed from V and 0 bases from J, the gap between germline ends came to 13 bases. The full variable domain, in which reference TRBV5-1 and TRBJ2-1 provide the parts outside the CDR3, is KAGVTQTPRYLIKTRGQQVTLSCSPISGHRSVSWYQQTPGQGLQFLFEYFSETQRNKGNFPGRFSGRQFSNSRSEMNVSTLELGDSALYLCASSLEAGRSSYNEQFFGPGTRLTVL.